This TCR beta chain was sequenced for a study of T cells of healthy individuals. V lost 6 bases and J 1 base, leaving 10 bases between the germline ends. The length of the CDR3 is 14 residues. TCRdb re-called the 5' RACE reads through MiXCR, storing one row per CDR3 protein. The table lists some 100,000 distinct CDR3 sequences, roughly 15% of them singletons. The TCR sequence derives from a human donor in good health. The gene calls are TRBV12-3 or TRBV12-4 and TRBJ2-1; no reliable D call. For the CDR3, the DNA is TGTGCCAGCAGCGACCGGAAGTCCTACAATGAGCAGTTCTTC. Protein sequence: CASSDRKSYNEQFF.